What follows are 30 T cell receptor beta chains derived from one specimen sequenced in a study of T cells after yellow fever vaccination. TCRdb reprocessed the 5' RACE reads via MiXCR and lists one record per CDR3 protein. Of about 230,000 distinct CDR3 sequences in the sample, 5.5% to 8.5% were seen once. The source was CD4+ T cells sorted from PBMCs, collected on the day of the yellow fever booster vaccination. Source of these receptors: a young man who received the YFV17D yellow fever vaccine.

This clonotype occurred a few times. The chain has TRBV7-2 and TRBJ1-2; no clear D gene. The CDR3 spans 13 residues. CDR1 and CDR2 from the germline V gene are SGHTA and FQGNSA. V was clipped by 1 base and J by 4 bases, with 7 bases between them. The CDR3 reads CASSLVQRYGYTF. The CDR3 nucleotides read TGTGCCAGCAGCTTAGTTCAGCGCTATGGCTACACCTTC. Full variable domain (outside the CDR3, taken from reference TRBV7-2 and TRBJ1-2): GAGVSQSPSNKVTEKGKDVELRCDPISGHTALYWYRQSLGQGLEFLIYFQGNSAPDKSGLPSDRFSAERTGGSVSTLTIQRTQQEDSAVYLCASSLVQRYGYTFGSGTRLTVV.

This clonotype has only a few counts. Here the CDR3 reads CASSLVTASTDTQYF. The CDR3 nucleotides are TGTGCCAGCAGCTTAGTGACAGCTAGCACAGATACGCAGTATTTT. The chain is built from TRBV7-9 and TRBJ2-3, with D possibly being TRBD1 (5 bases). V was trimmed by 1 base and J by 0 bases, leaving 8 bases between them. This CDR3 comprises 15 residues. CDR1 SEHNR and CDR2 FQNEAQ come from the germline V gene (reference sequence).

This clonotype was observed many times. This chain uses TRBV20-1 with TRBJ2-7; 9 positions agree with TRBD1. The CDR3 is 15 amino acids. Germline values: CDR1 DFQATT, CDR2 SNEGSKA (reference sequence). Losses at the gene ends were 6 bases for V and 6 bases for J; bases not matched to a gene: 15. CDR3 in DNA: TGCAGTGCCAAAGGGACAGGGTTTTTTTTTGGCGAGCAGTACTTC. Protein product: CSAKGTGFFFGEQYF.

In the case of this clonotype: Likely a read error: the CDR3 ends without its conserved phenylalanine or tryptophan. The chain has TRBV5-1 and TRBJ2-7; D unclear. Deletions cut 0 bases from V and 2 bases from J, with 12 bases between. CDR3 length: 15 residues. CDR1 SGHRS and CDR2 YFSETQ come from the germline V gene. CDR3 amino acids: CASSLEGRTTYEQYL. CDR3 nucleotide sequence: TGCGCCAGCAGCTTGGAAGGCAGAACCACCTACGAGCAGTACCTC.

This clonotype was picked up a small number of times. The V and J genes are TRBV20-1 and TRBJ2-1; the D is unclear. V was cut by 0 bases and J by 2 bases, with 8 bases left in between. This CDR3 comprises 14 residues. From germline, CDR1 is DFQATT and CDR2 SNEGSKA (reference sequence). CDR3 DNA: TGCAGTGCTAGAGACGTAGCAACCTACAATGAGCAGTTCTTC. This translates into CSARDVATYNEQFF.

This clonotype was seen a handful of times. The chain links TRBV5-1 to TRBJ2-3; the D gene could be TRBD1 or TRBD2 (5 bases each). Trimming removed 3 bases at V and 10 bases at J, with 18 bases between. The CDR3 contains 14 residues. From germline, CDR1 is SGHRS and CDR2 YFSETQ. CDR3 coding DNA: TGCGCCAGCAGCTCCGAGGTGGGGGTCGGTGCGCAGTATTTT. As protein: CASSSEVGVGAQYF.

The V call is TRBV27, the J call TRBJ2-6; TRBD1 aligns across 9 bases. Germline V gene lookup returns CDR1 MNHEY and CDR2 SMNVEV (reference sequence). V dropped 5 bases and J dropped 0; count of bases not matched to a gene: 8. The CDR3 contains 18 residues. CDR3 DNA sequence: TGTGCCAGCAGTACCCCCGGGACAGGGTTCTCTGGGGCCAACGTCCTGACTTTC. Protein product: CASSTPGTGFSGANVLTF.

This clonotype occurred a few times. V gene TRBV18 combines with J gene TRBJ2-7, with D possibly TRBD1 on 5 matching bases. Trimming pared 2 bases from V and 2 bases from J, leaving 10 bases between. This CDR3 is built from 14 residues. Germline values: CDR1 KGHSH, CDR2 LQKENI. The CDR3 DNA sequence: TGTGCCAGCTCACCAAGTTCCAGGGCCTACGAGCAGTACTTC. It codes for CASSPSSRAYEQYF. The whole variable domain, remainder taken from reference TRBV18 and TRBJ2-7, is NAGVMQNPRHLVRRRGQEARLRCSPMKGHSHVYWYRQLPEEGLKFMVYLQKENIIDESGMPKERFSAEFPKEGPSILRIQQVVRGDSAAYFCASSPSSRAYEQYFGPGTRLTVT.

This clonotype was counted between two and nine times. This chain connects TRBV5-1 to TRBJ1-2; D might be TRBD1 (5 bases). This CDR3 comprises 15 residues. In germline, CDR1 is SGHRS, CDR2 YFSETQ. V lost 1 base, J lost 9 bases, and 19 bases lay in between. In DNA form, the CDR3 reads TGCGCCAGCAGCTTGAGGGACGGCGGCTCCTCTAGCTACACCTTC. Residues: CASSLRDGGSSSYTF.

This clonotype was seen many times. This chain links TRBV4-1 with TRBJ2-5; 8 bases are shared with TRBD2. Germline V lookup: CDR1 MGHRA, CDR2 YSYEKL. V dropped 2 bases and J dropped 9; count of bases not matched to a gene: 11. This CDR3 comprises 15 residues. In DNA form, the CDR3 reads TGCGCCAGCAGCCAATCTCCGGGGGGGCCAGGGGCCCAGTACTTC. As protein: CASSQSPGGPGAQYF.

The chain recombines TRBV7-2 with TRBJ2-1; maybe TRBD2 (6 bases). The V and J ends lost 2 bases and 9 bases respectively, with 14 bases between them. The germline V gene encodes CDR1 SGHTA and CDR2 FQGNSA. The CDR3 runs to 14 residues. CDR3: CASSLSSRAGEQFF. The DNA for the CDR3 is TGTGCCAGCAGCTTAAGTAGTCGAGCGGGTGAGCAGTTCTTC.

This clonotype was recorded at least ten times. The J gene is TRBJ2-3, the V gene TRBV7-2; D might be TRBD1 or TRBD2, each matching 6 bases. Trimming shortened V by 1 base and J by 3 bases, and 11 bases separated the two germline ends. This CDR3 spans 15 amino acids. Looked up from germline, CDR1 is SGHTA and CDR2 is FQGNSA. The CDR3 region has the DNA TGTGCCAGCAGCTTAGTCGGGGGCTATACAGATACGCAGTATTTT. This sequence encodes CASSLVGGYTDTQYF.

V and J are TRBV18 and TRBJ2-2, with D hard to call. The CDR3 runs 14 residues. The V and J ends lost 0 bases and 1 base respectively, with 3 bases between them. Germline loops: CDR1 KGHSH, CDR2 LQKENI. The CDR3 nucleotides read TGTGCCAGCTCACCACCCGAGAACACCGGGGAGCTGTTTTTT. The encoded protein is CASSPPENTGELFF.

Many counts were recorded for this clonotype. The germline gene is not matched at one end of the junction; a read error may be the cause. The rearrangement uses TRBV14 and TRBJ2-7, with TRBD1 identical over 9 bases. CDR1 and CDR2 (germline): SGHDN, FVKESK. The CDR3 runs 14 residues. The CDR3 sequence: CASNQPGQGDEQYF. The DNA for the CDR3 is TGTGCCAGCAACCAACCGGGACAGGGAGACGAGCAGTACTTC. The complete variable domain, with remaining parts taken from reference TRBV14 and TRBJ2-7, reads EAGVTQFPSHSVIEKGQTVTLRCDPISGHDNLYWYRRVMGKEIKFLLHFVKESKQDESGMPNNRFLAERTGGTYSTLKVQPAELEDSGVYFCASNQPGQGDEQYFGPGTRLTVT.

This clonotype has at least ten counts. V and J are TRBV3-1 and TRBJ1-5, with TRBD1 matching 9 bases. V lost 4 bases and J lost 7; bases outside the gene matches: 5. CDR1 is LGHDT, CDR2 YNNKEL, per germline (reference sequence). The CDR3 loop spans 14 amino acids. DNA of the CDR3: TGTGCCAGCAGCCGGGACAGGGCGGTACAGCCCCAGCATTTT. This codes for CASSRDRAVQPQHF.

This chain uses TRBV15 with TRBJ1-4; tentative D call: TRBD1 (5 bases). CDR3 length equals 12 residues. The V and J ends lost 5 bases and 7 bases respectively, with 8 bases between them. The V gene's germline CDR1 is LNHNV and CDR2 YYDKDF (reference sequence). The CDR3 DNA is TGTGCCACCAGCTCCCAGGGTGAAAAACTGTTTTTT. It translates to CATSSQGEKLFF.

The table lists this clonotype with many counts. The chain combines TRBV2 with TRBJ2-2, with no clear D. V was cut by 7 bases and J by 0 bases, with 9 bases left in between. Germline lookup yields CDR1 SNHLY and CDR2 FYNNEI. This CDR3 spans 14 amino acids. DNA of the CDR3: TGTGCCAGCAAAAGCGCACCGAACACCGGGGAGCTGTTTTTT. Amino acids: CASKSAPNTGELFF. Full variable domain (rest looked up from reference TRBV2 and TRBJ2-2): EPEVTQTPSHQVTQMGQEVILRCVPISNHLYFYWYRQILGQKVEFLVSFYNNEISEKSEIFDDQFSVERPDGSNFTLKIRSTKLEDSAMYFCASKSAPNTGELFFGEGSRLTVL.

The sample holds a few counts of this clonotype. The V call is TRBV6-1, the J call TRBJ2-5, with 7 positions matching TRBD2. V was clipped by 5 bases and J by 1 base; unmatched bases: 13. The CDR3 totals 17 residues. Germline V gene data show CDR1 as MNHNS and CDR2 as SASEGT. The CDR3 spells CASSPRKGGSGQETQYF. DNA of the CDR3: TGTGCCAGCAGTCCCCGCAAGGGCGGGAGTGGCCAAGAGACCCAGTACTTC.

This clonotype was seen ten or more times. This chain connects TRBV6-2 or TRBV6-3 to TRBJ2-5, with 7 bases that match TRBD1. Trimming at V came to 6 bases and at J to 1 base, leaving 8 bases not matched to a gene. Per germline, CDR1 MNHEY and CDR2 SVGEGT. The length of the CDR3 is 15 residues. The CDR3 nucleotides are TGTGCCAGCAGACCGATCGACAGGGCCCAAGAGACCCAGTACTTC. It is translated as CASRPIDRAQETQYF.

Ten or more counts support this clonotype. This chain links TRBV29-1 with TRBJ2-2, with 15 bases lining up with TRBD2. The V and J ends lost 1 base and 8 bases, in that order; junction bases with no gene match: 8. Germline CDR1 SQVTM, CDR2 ANQGSEA. The CDR3 loop spans 17 amino acids. Written as DNA, the CDR3 is TGCAGCGTTGAAGCCCAAAGGGGACTAGCGGGAGGTGGGGAGCTGTTTTTT. Protein product: CSVEAQRGLAGGGELFF.

This clonotype was recorded many times. The chain employs TRBV7-8 and TRBJ2-7, with D perhaps matching TRBD2 (5 bases). Germline V gene sequence: CDR1 SGHVS, CDR2 FQNEAQ. Between the trimmed V and J ends, which lost 1 base and 3 bases, there was a span of 7 bases. This CDR3 spans 13 amino acids. For the CDR3, the DNA is TGTGCCAGCAGCTTAGAAGGACTCTACGAGCAGTACTTC. It translates to CASSLEGLYEQYF.

This clonotype was found a few times. This chain connects TRBV5-1 to TRBJ2-7; the match to TRBD1 covers 10 bases. Germline V gene lookup returns CDR1 SGHRS and CDR2 YFSETQ. This CDR3 is built from 16 residues. V shed 5 bases, J shed 11 bases, and the junction held 19 bases outside the gene matches. The CDR3 loop reads CASRERSGTGATVEYF. The CDR3 bases are TGCGCCAGCAGGGAAAGGTCCGGGACAGGGGCGACGGTTGAGTACTTC.

This clonotype was seen repeatedly, ten times or more. The genes are TRBV7-8 and TRBJ2-5; D is unclear. The CDR3 spans 14 residues. CDR1 SGHVS and CDR2 FQNEAQ come from the germline V gene. The V end was cut by 5 bases, the J end by 1 base, with 11 bases between. CDR3 region: CASSHQVAQETQYF. The CDR3 DNA reads as TGTGCCAGCAGCCATCAGGTGGCCCAAGAGACCCAGTACTTC.

At least ten counts were recorded for this clonotype. The J gene is TRBJ2-1, the V gene TRBV11-2; no reliable D call. V lost 4 bases, J lost 2 bases, and 18 bases lay in between. CDR3 length equals 17 residues. From germline, CDR1 is SGHAT and CDR2 FQNNGV. As DNA, the CDR3 is TGTGCCAGCAGCTCGGGCGTCCCGAGTGGACCCTACAATGAGCAGTTCTTC. It translates to CASSSGVPSGPYNEQFF.

This clonotype has ten or more counts. The chain uses TRBV6-1 and TRBJ2-7; 7 positions match TRBD2. Germline trimming cut 4 bases from V and 0 bases from J; bases unmatched to any gene: 9. Per the germline V gene, CDR1 is MNHNS and CDR2 is SASEGT. The CDR3 has 16 residues. The CDR3 DNA sequence: TGTGCCAGCAGTGGACTAGCACCAATTACCTCCTACGAGCAGTACTTC. Translated, it gives CASSGLAPITSYEQYF.

Details on this clonotype: Being one base from a much bigger clone, this may be a read error. The chain employs TRBV29-1 and TRBJ1-1; D call uncertain. V was pared by 4 bases and J by 7 bases, with 13 bases between. CDR1 SQVTM and CDR2 ANQGSEA come from the germline V gene. The CDR3 sequence is 12 residues long. The CDR3 DNA follows: TGCAGCGTTGTTTCGGGGAGCGATGAAGCTTTCTTT. It is translated as CSVVSGSDEAFF. Based on the CDR3 plus reference TRBV29-1 and TRBJ1-1, the full variable domain is SAVISQKPSRDICQRGTSLTIQCQVDSQVTMMFWYRQQPGQSLTLIATANQGSEATYESGFVIDKFPISRPNLTFSTLTVSNMSPEDSSIYLCSVVSGSDEAFFGQGTRLTVV.

This clonotype was counted a few times. The V call is TRBV6-5, the J call TRBJ2-3; D is unclear. The V and J ends lost 6 bases and 5 bases respectively, with 6 bases between them. This CDR3 spans 11 amino acids. From germline, CDR1 is MNHEY and CDR2 SVGAGI. The DNA for the CDR3 is TGTGCCAGCAGCCCGGAAGATACGCAGTATTTT. Protein product: CASSPEDTQYF.

This clonotype was counted at least ten times. This chain connects TRBV20-1 to TRBJ2-7, with 15 bases fitting TRBD2. Trimming at V came to 3 bases and at J to 3 bases, leaving 3 bases not matched to a gene. Germline CDR1 DFQATT, CDR2 SNEGSKA (reference sequence). The CDR3 is 15 amino acids. The chain's CDR3 is CSASLGLAGGYEQYF. CDR3 coding DNA: TGCAGTGCTAGTCTGGGACTAGCGGGAGGCTACGAGCAGTACTTC.

This chain connects TRBV7-9 to TRBJ1-6, with D perhaps TRBD1 (5 bases). The germline gives CDR1 SEHNR, CDR2 FQNEAQ (reference sequence). There are 14 residues in the CDR3. The V end lost 5 bases, the J end lost 8 bases, and 13 bases lay between the germline ends. The CDR3 protein is CASSRQGRDSPLHF. For the CDR3, the DNA is TGTGCCAGCAGCCGCCAGGGTAGGGATTCACCCCTCCACTTT.

This clonotype was picked up many times. The V gene is TRBV20-1, the J gene TRBJ2-7; 8 bases agree with TRBD1. The CDR3 has 15 amino acids. With V trimmed by 5 bases and J by 2 bases, 11 bases remained unmatched. Germline-derived CDR1 and CDR2 are DFQATT and SNEGSKA (reference sequence). The CDR3 bases are TGCAGTGCTGGACAGGGCCTGGGAACAACCTACGAGCAGTACTTC. It translates to CSAGQGLGTTYEQYF.